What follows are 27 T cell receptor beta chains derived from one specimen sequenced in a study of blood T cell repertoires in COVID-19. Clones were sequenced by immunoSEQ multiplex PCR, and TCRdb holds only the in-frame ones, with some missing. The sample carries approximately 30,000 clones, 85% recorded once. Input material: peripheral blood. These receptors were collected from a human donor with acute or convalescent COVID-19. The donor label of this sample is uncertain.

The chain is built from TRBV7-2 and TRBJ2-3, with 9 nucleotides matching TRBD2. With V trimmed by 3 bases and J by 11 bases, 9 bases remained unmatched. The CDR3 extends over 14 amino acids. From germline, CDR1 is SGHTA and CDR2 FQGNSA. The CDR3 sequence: CASSFTAGGVWQYF. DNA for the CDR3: TGTGCCAGCAGCTTTACAGCGGGGGGCGTATGGCAGTATTTT.

CDR3 coding DNA: TGTGCCAGCTCACCCGCTAGCGGGGATTACAATGAGCAGTTCTTC. Protein: CASSPASGDYNEQFF. V and J are TRBV18 and TRBJ2-1; 9 bases line up with TRBD2. Looked up from germline, CDR1 is KGHSH and CDR2 is LQKENI. Germline trimming cut 3 bases from V and 4 bases from J; bases unmatched to any gene: 4. The CDR3 contains 15 residues.

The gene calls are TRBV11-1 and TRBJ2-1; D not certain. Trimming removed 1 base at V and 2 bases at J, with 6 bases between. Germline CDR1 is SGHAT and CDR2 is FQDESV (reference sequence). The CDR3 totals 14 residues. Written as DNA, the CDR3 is TGTGCCAGCAGCTTAGAACGGGCCTACAATGAGCAGTTCTTC. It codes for CASSLERAYNEQFF.

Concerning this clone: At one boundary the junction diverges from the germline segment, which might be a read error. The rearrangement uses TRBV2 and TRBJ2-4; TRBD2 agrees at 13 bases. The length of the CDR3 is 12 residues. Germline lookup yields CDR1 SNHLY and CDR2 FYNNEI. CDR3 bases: TGTGCCAGCAGTGGTACGACTAGCGGGGGGTCCTTC. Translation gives CASSGTTSGGSF.

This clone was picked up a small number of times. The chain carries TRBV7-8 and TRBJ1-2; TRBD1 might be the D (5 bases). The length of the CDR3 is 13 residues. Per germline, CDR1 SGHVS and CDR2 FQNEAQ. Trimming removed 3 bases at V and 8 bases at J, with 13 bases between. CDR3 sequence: CASSFGTRGGYTF. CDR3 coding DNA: TGTGCCAGCAGCTTCGGGACCCGGGGGGGCTACACCTTC.

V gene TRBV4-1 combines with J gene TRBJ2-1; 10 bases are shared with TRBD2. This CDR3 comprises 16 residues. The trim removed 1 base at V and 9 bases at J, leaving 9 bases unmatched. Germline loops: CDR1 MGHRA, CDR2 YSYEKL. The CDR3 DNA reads TGCGCCAGCAGCCAAGGGCCAGCGGGAGGGCCCGGTGAGCAGTTCTTC. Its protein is CASSQGPAGGPGEQFF.

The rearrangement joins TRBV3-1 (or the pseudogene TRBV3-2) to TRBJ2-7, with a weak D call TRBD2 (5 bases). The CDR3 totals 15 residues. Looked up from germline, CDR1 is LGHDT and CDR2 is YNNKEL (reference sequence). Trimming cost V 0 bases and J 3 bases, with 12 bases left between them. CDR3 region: CASSQDTVGSYEQYF. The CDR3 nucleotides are TGTGCCAGCAGCCAAGATACGGTGGGGAGCTACGAGCAGTACTTC.

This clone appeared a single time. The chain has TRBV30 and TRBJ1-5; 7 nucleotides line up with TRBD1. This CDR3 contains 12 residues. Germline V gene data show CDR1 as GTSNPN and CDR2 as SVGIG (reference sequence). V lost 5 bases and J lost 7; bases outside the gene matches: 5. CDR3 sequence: CAWDRVGQPQHF. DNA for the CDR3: TGTGCCTGGGACAGGGTCGGACAGCCCCAGCATTTT.

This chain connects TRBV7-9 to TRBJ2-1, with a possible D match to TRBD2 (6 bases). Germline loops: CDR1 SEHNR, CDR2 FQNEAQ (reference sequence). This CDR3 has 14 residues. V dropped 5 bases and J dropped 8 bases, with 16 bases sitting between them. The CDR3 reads CASSPPARDHEQFF. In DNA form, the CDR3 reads TGTGCCAGCAGCCCACCCGCGCGGGATCATGAGCAGTTCTTC. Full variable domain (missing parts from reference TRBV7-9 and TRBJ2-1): DTGVSQNPRHKITKRGQNVTFRCDPISEHNRLYWYRQTLGQGPEFLTYFQNEAQLEKSRLLSDRFSAERPKGSFSTLEIQRTEQGDSAMYLCASSPPARDHEQFFGPGTRLTVL.

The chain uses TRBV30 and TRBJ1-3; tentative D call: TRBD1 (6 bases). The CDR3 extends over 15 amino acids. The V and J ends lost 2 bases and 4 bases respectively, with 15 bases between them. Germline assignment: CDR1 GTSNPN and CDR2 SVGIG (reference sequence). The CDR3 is CAWSRTQGVGNTIYF. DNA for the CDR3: TGTGCCTGGAGTCGGACACAGGGAGTCGGAAACACCATATATTTT.

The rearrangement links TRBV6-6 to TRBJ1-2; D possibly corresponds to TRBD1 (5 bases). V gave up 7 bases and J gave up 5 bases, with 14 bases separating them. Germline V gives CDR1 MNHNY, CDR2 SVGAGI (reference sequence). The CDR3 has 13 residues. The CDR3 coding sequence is TGTGCCAGCATAACATCAGGGTCTTATGGCTACACCTTC. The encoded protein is CASITSGSYGYTF.

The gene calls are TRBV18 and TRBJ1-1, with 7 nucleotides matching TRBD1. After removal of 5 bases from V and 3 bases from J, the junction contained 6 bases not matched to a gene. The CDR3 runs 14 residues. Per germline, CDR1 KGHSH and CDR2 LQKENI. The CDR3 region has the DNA TGTGCCAGCTCATCAAGGGGGCGCGACACTGAAGCTTTCTTT. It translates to CASSSRGRDTEAFF.

Here the CDR3 DNA reads TGTGCCAGTAGCGGGACAGGACAAAGTCAGCCCCAGCATTTT. Encoded protein: CASSGTGQSQPQHF. J is TRBJ1-5 and V is TRBV19; 8 bases fit TRBD1. The CDR3 contains 14 residues. The V segment lost 6 bases and the J segment 6 bases; nucleotides outside the gene matches: 7. The germline gives CDR1 LNHDA, CDR2 SQIVND (reference sequence).

CDR3 sequence reads: CSASLGQGGDGYTF. In DNA form, the CDR3 reads TGCAGTGCTAGTTTGGGACAGGGGGGGGATGGCTACACCTTC. The chain uses TRBV20-1 and TRBJ1-2; 11 bases align to TRBD1. With V trimmed by 3 bases and J by 6 bases, 6 bases remained unmatched. This CDR3 has 14 amino acids. CDR1 DFQATT and CDR2 SNEGSKA come from the germline V gene (reference sequence).

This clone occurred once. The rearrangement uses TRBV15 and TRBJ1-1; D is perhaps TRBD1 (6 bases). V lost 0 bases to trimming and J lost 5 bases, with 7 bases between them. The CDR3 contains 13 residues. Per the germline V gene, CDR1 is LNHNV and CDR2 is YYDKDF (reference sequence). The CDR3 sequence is CATSRDQGTEAFF. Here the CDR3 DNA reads TGTGCCACCAGCAGAGATCAGGGGACTGAAGCTTTCTTT.

The CDR3 reads CASSLGTRSEAFF. Here the CDR3 DNA reads TGTGCCAGCAGCCTTGGGACACGTAGTGAAGCTTTCTTT. J is TRBJ1-1 and V is TRBV7-9; a possible D gene is TRBD1 (6 bases). The V end was cut by 5 bases, the J end by 7 bases, with 14 bases between. CDR3 size: 13 residues. CDR1 is SEHNR, CDR2 FQNEAQ, per germline (reference sequence). Together with reference TRBV7-9 and TRBJ1-1, the CDR3 gives the full variable domain: DTGVSQNPRHKITKRGQNVTFRCDPISEHNRLYWYRQTLGQGPEFLTYFQNEAQLEKSRLLSDRFSAERPKGSFSTLEIQRTEQGDSAMYLCASSLGTRSEAFFGQGTRLTVV.

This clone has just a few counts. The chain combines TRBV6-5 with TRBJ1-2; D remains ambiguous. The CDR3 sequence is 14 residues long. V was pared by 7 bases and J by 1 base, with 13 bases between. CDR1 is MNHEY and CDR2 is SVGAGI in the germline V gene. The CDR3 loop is CASMPLPGNYGYTF. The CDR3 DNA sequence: TGTGCCAGCATGCCCCTACCGGGTAACTATGGCTACACCTTC.

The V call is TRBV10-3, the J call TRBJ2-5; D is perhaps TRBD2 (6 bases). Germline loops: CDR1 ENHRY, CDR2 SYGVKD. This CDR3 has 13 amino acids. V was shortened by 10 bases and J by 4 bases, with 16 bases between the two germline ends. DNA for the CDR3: TGTGCCACCCGTGGGGGGTTGGGAGAGACCCAGTACTTC. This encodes CATRGGLGETQYF.

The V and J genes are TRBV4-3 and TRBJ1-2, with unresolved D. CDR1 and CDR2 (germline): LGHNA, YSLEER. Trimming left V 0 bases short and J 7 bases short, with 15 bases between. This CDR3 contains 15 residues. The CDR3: CASSQESLAGIGYTF. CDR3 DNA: TGCGCCAGCAGCCAAGAATCCCTGGCGGGAATTGGCTACACCTTC.

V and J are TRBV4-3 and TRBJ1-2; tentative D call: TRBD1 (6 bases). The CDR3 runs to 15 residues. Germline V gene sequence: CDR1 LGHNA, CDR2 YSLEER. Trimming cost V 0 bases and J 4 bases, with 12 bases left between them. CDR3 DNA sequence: TGCGCCAGCAGCCAAGATTGGGGGGGCACCTATGGCTACACCTTC. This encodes CASSQDWGGTYGYTF.

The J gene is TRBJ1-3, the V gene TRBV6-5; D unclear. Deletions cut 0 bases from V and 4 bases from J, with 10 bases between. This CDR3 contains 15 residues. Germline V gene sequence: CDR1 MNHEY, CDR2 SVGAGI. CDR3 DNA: TGTGCCAGCAGTTACTCCCCGGAGTCCGGAAACACCATATATTTT. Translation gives CASSYSPESGNTIYF.

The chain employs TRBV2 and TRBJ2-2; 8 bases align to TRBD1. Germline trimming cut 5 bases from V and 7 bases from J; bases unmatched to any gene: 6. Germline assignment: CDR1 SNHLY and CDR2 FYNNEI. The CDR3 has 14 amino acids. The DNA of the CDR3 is TGTGCCAGCAGTAGGACAGGGAATGGCGGGGAGCTGTTTTTT. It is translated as CASSRTGNGGELFF.

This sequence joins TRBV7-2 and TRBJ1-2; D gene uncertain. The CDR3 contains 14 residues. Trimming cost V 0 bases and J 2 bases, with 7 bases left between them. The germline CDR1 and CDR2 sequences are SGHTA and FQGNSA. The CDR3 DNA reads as TGTGCCAGCAGCTTAGCGGCAGTAAACTATGGCTACACCTTC. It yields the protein CASSLAAVNYGYTF.

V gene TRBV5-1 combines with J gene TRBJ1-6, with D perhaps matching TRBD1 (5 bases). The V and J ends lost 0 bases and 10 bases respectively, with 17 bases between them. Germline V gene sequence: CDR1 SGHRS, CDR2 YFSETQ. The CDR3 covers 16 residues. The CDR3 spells CASSLELGQGDSPLHF. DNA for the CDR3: TGCGCCAGCAGCTTGGAATTGGGTCAGGGCGACTCACCCCTCCACTTT.

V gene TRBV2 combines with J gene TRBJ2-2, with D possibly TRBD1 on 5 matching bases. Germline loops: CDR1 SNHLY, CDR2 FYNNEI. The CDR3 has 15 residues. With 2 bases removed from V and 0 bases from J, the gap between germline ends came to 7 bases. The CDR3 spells CASSESTANTGELFF. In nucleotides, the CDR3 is TGTGCCAGCAGTGAATCGACAGCGAACACCGGGGAGCTGTTTTTT.

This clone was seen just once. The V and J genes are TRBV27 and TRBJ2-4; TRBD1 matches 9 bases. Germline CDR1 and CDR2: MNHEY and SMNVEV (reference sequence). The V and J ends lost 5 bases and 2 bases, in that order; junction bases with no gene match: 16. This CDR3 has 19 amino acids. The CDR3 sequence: CASSPAPGQGEISKNIQYF. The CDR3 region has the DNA TGTGCCAGCAGTCCAGCTCCGGGACAGGGTGAGATATCCAAAAACATTCAGTACTTC.

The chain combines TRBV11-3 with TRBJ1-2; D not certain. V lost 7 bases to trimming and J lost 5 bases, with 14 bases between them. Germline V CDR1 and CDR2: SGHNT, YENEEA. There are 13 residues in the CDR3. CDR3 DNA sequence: TGTGCCAGCACCTCCGAGGGCTCATATGGCTACACCTTC. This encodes CASTSEGSYGYTF.